The following is a T cell receptor (beta chain) sequence with its context. With molecular barcodes, quantitative 5'-RACE was used to make the TCR beta libraries. From the 5' RACE reads, TCRdb called clonotypes with MiXCR, one entry per CDR3 protein. The sample has 340,000 or so distinct CDR3 sequences, roughly 15% seen once. This sample was included in a study of CD8 T cells in ankylosing spondylitis. V lost 5 bases, J lost 0 bases, and 8 bases stayed unmatched. This CDR3 is 17 amino acids long. Germline loops: CDR1 SEHNR, CDR2 FQNEAQ (reference sequence). Sequencing was carried out using blood, either unsorted or a sorted T cell fraction (not recorded which). The TCR was taken from a male donor with ankylosing spondylitis or in good health (not recorded which). The chain carries TRBV7-9 and TRBJ2-3; 10 bases align to TRBD2. Here the CDR3 DNA reads TGTGCCAGCAGCCGCGACCTACTAGCGGGAAGCACAGATACGCAGTATTTT. This sequence encodes CASSRDLLAGSTDTQYF.